The 7 T cell receptor beta chains below were found in one sample sequenced in a study of cytomegalovirus exposure and HLA in healthy donors. PCR primers comprised 60 Vbeta and 13 Jbeta primers. Produced via immunoSEQ multiplex PCR; TCRdb's table is partial and in-frame only. In total, the table holds around 130,000 clones. Sequencing was done on a sample of PBMCs. Source of these receptors: a woman aged 60-75 years in good health and CMV-seronegative.

This sequence joins TRBV30 and TRBJ2-7, with 9 nucleotides matching TRBD1. The length of the CDR3 is 14 residues. V dropped 2 bases and J dropped 2; count of bases not matched to a gene: 4. Germline CDR1 GTSNPN, CDR2 SVGIG (reference sequence). CDR3 protein: CAWSPGQGTYEQYF. The CDR3 DNA reads TGTGCCTGGAGTCCGGGACAGGGAACCTACGAGCAGTACTTC.

CDR3 region: CASSSGAEYWDTEAFF. In DNA form, the CDR3 reads TGCGCCAGCAGCTCCGGAGCGGAGTATTGGGACACTGAAGCTTTCTTT. The chain recombines TRBV5-1 with TRBJ1-1; D gene ambiguous. Looked up from germline, CDR1 is SGHRS and CDR2 is YFSETQ. The CDR3 consists of 16 residues. The germline V and J ends were trimmed by 3 bases and 3 bases, with 18 bases remaining between them.

The J gene is TRBJ1-1, the V gene TRBV11-2; tentative D call: TRBD1 (6 bases). The germline V and J ends were trimmed by 0 bases and 5 bases, with 7 bases remaining between them. Germline loops: CDR1 SGHAT, CDR2 FQNNGV. This CDR3 spans 13 amino acids. The DNA of the CDR3 is TGTGCCAGCAGCTTAGACAGGGGAACTGAAGCTTTCTTT. Its protein product is CASSLDRGTEAFF.

This chain joins TRBV5-6 and TRBJ2-1; D possibly corresponds to TRBD1 (6 bases). The CDR3 has 15 amino acids. V dropped 4 bases and J dropped 3 bases, with 14 bases sitting between them. Looked up from germline, CDR1 is SGHDT and CDR2 is YYEEEE. CDR3 coding DNA: TGTGCCAGCAGCCCCCGCGGCAGGGGCTACAATGAGCAGTTCTTC. Its protein product is CASSPRGRGYNEQFF.

The rearrangement joins TRBV5-1 to TRBJ1-2, with no clear D. The germline V gene has CDR1 SGHRS and CDR2 YFSETQ. There are 13 residues in the CDR3. The ends were cut back, 6 bases at V and 0 bases at J, with 9 bases in the middle. The CDR3 sequence: CASKIDSNYGYTF. The CDR3 nucleotides are TGCGCCAGCAAGATTGACTCTAACTATGGCTACACCTTC.

The CDR3 is CASSSGTAVGDTIYF. The CDR3 nucleotides read TGTGCCAGCAGTTCCGGGACAGCCGTCGGGGACACCATATATTTT. This rearrangement joins TRBV28 to TRBJ1-3; the match to TRBD1 covers 7 bases. Trimming cost V 4 bases and J 8 bases; bases outside gene matches: 11. Looked up from germline, CDR1 is MDHEN and CDR2 is SYDVKM. CDR3 length equals 15 residues. Looking up the rest from reference TRBV28 and TRBJ1-3 gives the full variable domain: DVKVTQSSRYLVKRTGEKVFLECVQDMDHENMFWYRQDPGLGLRLIYFSYDVKMKEKGDIPEGYSVSREKKERFSLILESASTNQTSMYLCASSSGTAVGDTIYFGEGSWLTVV.

This rearrangement joins TRBV4-1 to TRBJ1-2; possibly TRBD1 for D (6 bases). The CDR3 has 15 amino acids. Germline V gene lookup returns CDR1 MGHRA and CDR2 YSYEKL. Trimming removed 1 base at V and 8 bases at J, with 17 bases between. In DNA form, the CDR3 reads TGCGCCAGCAGCCAAGGGTTGTCGGGGGGCCCAGGCTACACCTTC. Translated: CASSQGLSGGPGYTF.